The 26 T cell receptor beta chains listed next were all sequenced from one sample in a study of vaccination effects on CD4 cells after COVID-19. For these TCRs, the target antigens are not known. After expansion with viral peptide pools in the ViraFEST assay, antigen-specific CD4+ T cells were sequenced. Culture lasted roughly 9 days before CD4+ T cell isolation. Two doses of BNT162b2 or mRNA-1273 vaccine were administered to participants. The protocol was immunoSEQ multiplex PCR, while the TCRdb copy is restricted to in-frame clones and leaves out a portion. The sample yields about 59,000 clones, approximately 78% seen once. The sample was CD4+ T cells from PBMCs cultured with HCoV-OC43 spike peptides, taken after COVID-19 vaccination. Subset described: HCoV-OC43 spike overlapping peptide pool stimulation. These TCRs come from a human donor who received a COVID-19 vaccine.

This chain connects TRBV5-5 to TRBJ1-6; possible D gene TRBD1, 6 bases. Germline V gene data show CDR1 as SGHKS and CDR2 as YYEKEE (reference sequence). Trimming removed 0 bases from V and 9 bases from J, with 13 bases in between. The CDR3 is 15 amino acids. The CDR3 here is CASSLDPGAASPLHF. DNA for the CDR3: TGTGCCAGCAGCTTGGATCCAGGGGCGGCTTCACCCCTCCACTTT.

The CDR3 reads CATSEGFRPQHF. CDR3 in DNA: TGTGCCACCAGTGAGGGTTTTCGGCCCCAGCATTTT. The chain recombines TRBV24-1 with TRBJ1-5; no clear D gene. V was pared by 4 bases and J by 9 bases, with 9 bases between. This CDR3 comprises 12 residues. The V gene's germline CDR1 is KGHDR and CDR2 SFDVKD.

The CDR3 loop reads CASSLAGGRVNTEAFF. The CDR3 DNA is TGCGCCAGCAGCTTGGCGGGGGGACGAGTCAACACTGAAGCTTTCTTT. The rearrangement joins TRBV5-1 to TRBJ1-1; the D gene is possibly TRBD1 (5 bases). V lost 0 bases to trimming and J lost 2 bases, with 14 bases between them. This CDR3 region has 16 residues. Looked up from germline, CDR1 is SGHRS and CDR2 is YFSETQ. The whole variable domain, remainder taken from reference TRBV5-1 and TRBJ1-1, is KAGVTQTPRYLIKTRGQQVTLSCSPISGHRSVSWYQQTPGQGLQFLFEYFSETQRNKGNFPGRFSGRQFSNSRSEMNVSTLELGDSALYLCASSLAGGRVNTEAFFGQGTRLTVV.

This chain joins TRBV24-1 and TRBJ1-5; no clear D. Trimming removed 4 bases from V and 6 bases from J, with 9 bases in between. The germline V gene has CDR1 KGHDR and CDR2 SFDVKD. This CDR3 spans 13 amino acids. CDR3 bases: TGTGCCACCAGTGACGGTTCGAGTCAGCCCCAGCATTTT. This gives the protein CATSDGSSQPQHF.

This clone has a single count. This rearrangement joins TRBV6-5 to TRBJ1-2; 7 positions match TRBD1. The CDR3 totals 15 residues. The J segment lost 4 bases and the V segment lost 6 bases, leaving 11 bases of the junction unmatched. Per the germline V gene, CDR1 is MNHEY and CDR2 is SVGAGI. This CDR3 is CASRFRTGGSYGYTF. In DNA, the CDR3 is TGTGCCAGCAGATTTCGGACAGGTGGTAGCTATGGCTACACCTTC.

This clone was detected once. The gene calls are TRBV23-1 and TRBJ1-2; 7 bases map to TRBD1. TRBV23-1 is noted as an ORF with a role that remains uncertain. Germline trimming cut 5 bases from V and 5 bases from J; bases unmatched to any gene: 8. The CDR3 consists of 14 residues. As DNA, the CDR3 is TGCGCCAGCAGTTCGACAGGGTTGAGGTATGGCTACACCTTC. Its protein is CASSSTGLRYGYTF.

This clone was seen a few times. J is TRBJ2-1 and V is TRBV24-1, with 7 bases matching TRBD1. The ends lost 2 bases at V and 9 bases at J; junction bases unmatched: 6. Germline lookup yields CDR1 KGHDR and CDR2 SFDVKD. The CDR3 sequence is 14 residues long. For the CDR3, the DNA is TGTGCCACCAGTGATTCAGGGACAGCTGGTGAGCAGTTCTTC. It yields the protein CATSDSGTAGEQFF.

The chain is built from TRBV12-3 or TRBV12-4 and TRBJ1-2; weak D call: TRBD1 (5 bases). V was shortened by 1 base and J by 4 bases, with 7 bases between the two germline ends. CDR3 length equals 13 residues. The CDR3 DNA sequence: TGTGCCAGCAGTTTAGAGGGGCCCTATGGCTACACCTTC. It yields the protein CASSLEGPYGYTF.

This chain connects TRBV6-6 to TRBJ2-7; D tentatively reads TRBD1 or TRBD2 (5 bases each). Germline V gene lookup returns CDR1 MNHNY and CDR2 SVGAGI (reference sequence). The CDR3 contains 17 residues. Trimming left V 5 bases short and J 0 bases short, with 20 bases between. The CDR3 protein is CASSQLGASQSSYEQYV. DNA of the CDR3: TGTGCCAGCAGTCAACTAGGGGCAAGTCAAAGCTCCTACGAGCAGTACGTC.

J is TRBJ1-5 and V is TRBV6-5, with D uncertain. CDR1 and CDR2 (germline): MNHEY, SVGAGI. This CDR3 region has 12 residues. V dropped 0 bases and J dropped 6 bases, with 3 bases sitting between them. CDR3 amino acids: CASSYSGQPQHF. Here the CDR3 DNA reads TGTGCCAGCAGTTACTCCGGTCAGCCCCAGCATTTT.

The V gene is TRBV10-1, the J gene TRBJ1-2, with 7 bases fitting TRBD1. CDR3 length: 13 residues. J lost 8 bases, V lost 6 bases, and 9 bases had no gene match. Germline V lookup: CDR1 WNHNN, CDR2 SYGVQD (reference sequence). As DNA, the CDR3 is TGCGCCAGCAGACTTACAGGGGTTGGAGGCTACACCTTC. Residues: CASRLTGVGGYTF.

This rearrangement joins TRBV18 to TRBJ2-1, with TRBD2 matching 11 bases. V trimming: 4 bases; J trimming: 5 bases; junction bases outside the gene matches: 16. Looked up from germline, CDR1 is KGHSH and CDR2 is LQKENI. The CDR3 contains 19 residues. CDR3 DNA sequence: TGTGCCAGCTCACGGCGGGGACAGGCAATAGCGGGGGGGCACAATGAGCAGTTCTTC. Amino acids: CASSRRGQAIAGGHNEQFF.

V is TRBV12-3 or TRBV12-4 and J is TRBJ1-5, with no clear D. The CDR3 consists of 13 residues. V was cut by 6 bases and J by 2 bases, with 8 bases left in between. CDR3 region: CASSTVGNQPQHF. In nucleotides, the CDR3 is TGTGCCAGCAGCACCGTAGGCAATCAGCCCCAGCATTTT.

A few counts support this clone. Different DNA sequences within this sample yield the same CDR3. The V and J genes are TRBV5-1 and TRBJ1-1; TRBD1 might be the D (5 bases). V lost 0 bases and J lost 5, with 11 bases in between. Per germline, CDR1 SGHRS and CDR2 YFSETQ. The CDR3 runs 14 residues. CDR3 DNA sequence: TGCGCCAGCAGCTTGGTTCCAGGGTCGACTGAAGCTTTCTTT. Its protein product is CASSLVPGSTEAFF.

V gene TRBV7-2 combines with J gene TRBJ2-7; D is uncertain. V was clipped by 6 bases and J by 11 bases, with 11 bases between them. The CDR3 covers 10 residues. CDR1 and CDR2 (germline): SGHTA, FQGNSA. The CDR3 protein is CASRLNWEYV. The CDR3 DNA reads as TGTGCCAGCAGACTCAACTGGGAGTACGTC.

The chain combines TRBV27 with TRBJ1-1; D possibly corresponds to TRBD1 (5 bases). Trimming took 6 bases from V and 7 from J, leaving 12 bases between them. Germline V gene sequence: CDR1 MNHEY, CDR2 SMNVEV (reference sequence). CDR3 length equals 12 residues. Here the CDR3 reads CASRTSGFEAFF. CDR3 nucleotides: TGTGCCAGCAGAACCTCAGGGTTTGAAGCTTTCTTT.

The J gene is TRBJ1-2, the V gene TRBV7-9, with D unresolved. Germline CDR1 and CDR2: SEHNR and FQNEAQ (reference sequence). V lost 3 bases, J lost 6 bases, and 8 bases lay in between. CDR3 size: 12 residues. The CDR3 spells CASSLVNNGYTF. CDR3 sequence (DNA): TGTGCCAGCAGCTTGGTAAACAATGGCTACACCTTC.

The rearrangement uses TRBV3-1 (or the pseudogene TRBV3-2) and TRBJ2-3; no definite D call. The CDR3 is made up of 15 amino acids. The V end was cut by 4 bases, the J end by 2 bases, with 13 bases between. Germline V gives CDR1 LGHDT, CDR2 YNNKEL (reference sequence). The CDR3 loop reads CASSLSAAFTDTQYF. For the CDR3, the DNA is TGTGCCAGCAGCCTGTCCGCGGCCTTCACAGATACGCAGTATTTT.

V usage is TRBV18 and J usage is TRBJ2-1, with D hard to call. V was clipped by 3 bases and J by 8 bases, with 20 bases between them. Germline V gene data show CDR1 as KGHSH and CDR2 as LQKENI. This CDR3 is built from 16 residues. In nucleotides, the CDR3 is TGTGCCAGCTCACCCCAAGGCCAGTCCGCTCTTCATGAGCAGTTCTTC. Translation: CASSPQGQSALHEQFF.

The rearrangement joins TRBV5-8 to TRBJ1-3; D might be TRBD1 (6 bases). Germline V gene sequence: CDR1 SGHTS, CDR2 YDEGEE. This CDR3 has 17 residues. V lost 0 bases and J 0 bases, leaving 13 bases between the germline ends. The CDR3 is CASSLVAGAFSGNTIYF. The CDR3 DNA is TGTGCCAGCAGCTTGGTGGCAGGGGCTTTCTCTGGAAACACCATATATTTT.

The sample holds one count of this clone. The chain couples TRBV2 to TRBJ2-5, with 16 nucleotides matching TRBD2. J was trimmed by 4 bases and V by 6 bases; bases with no gene match: 5. Germline CDR1 is SNHLY and CDR2 is FYNNEI. The CDR3 sequence is 16 residues long. CDR3 sequence: CASSRGTSGGGETQYF. For the CDR3, the DNA is TGTGCCAGCAGCCGAGGGACTAGCGGGGGGGGAGAGACCCAGTACTTC.

This chain joins TRBV6-6 and TRBJ1-1, with 7 bases that match TRBD1. V lost 3 bases, J lost 1 base, and 8 bases stayed unmatched. Germline V gene sequence: CDR1 MNHNY, CDR2 SVGAGI (reference sequence). The CDR3 loop spans 16 amino acids. The CDR3 is CASSYSIRTGNTEAFF. For the CDR3, the DNA is TGTGCCAGCAGTTATTCGATACGGACAGGGAACACTGAAGCTTTCTTT.

The rearrangement joins TRBV29-1 to TRBJ2-3, with a weak D call TRBD1 (5 bases). This CDR3 is built from 14 residues. Trimming took 4 bases from V and 3 from J, leaving 14 bases between them. Germline-derived CDR1 and CDR2 are SQVTM and ANQGSEA. CDR3 in DNA: TGCAGCGTTGGGCAGGGCCTCCCTACAGATACGCAGTATTTT. Its translation: CSVGQGLPTDTQYF.

This clone has only a few counts. This chain joins TRBV6-6 and TRBJ1-2; possible D gene TRBD1, 6 bases. The CDR3 extends over 14 amino acids. CDR1 and CDR2 from the germline V gene are MNHNY and SVGAGI (reference sequence). The germline V and J ends were trimmed by 5 bases and 8 bases, with 18 bases remaining between them. The CDR3 region is CASSRLERTAGYTF. CDR3 sequence (DNA): TGTGCCAGCAGTCGACTCGAGAGGACAGCCGGCTACACCTTC.

The J gene is TRBJ1-1, the V gene TRBV10-1, with unresolved D. Germline CDR1 WNHNN, CDR2 SYGVQD (reference sequence). The ends were cut back, 6 bases at V and 10 bases at J, with 21 bases in the middle. CDR3 length: 14 residues. The chain's CDR3 is CASSLSPGPTGAFF. Here the CDR3 DNA reads TGCGCCAGCAGCCTTTCCCCGGGCCCCACGGGAGCTTTCTTT.

The genes are TRBV5-1 and TRBJ2-3; 8 bases align to TRBD1. CDR3 length: 15 residues. Trimming cost V 2 bases and J 5 bases; bases outside gene matches: 7. Germline V gene sequence: CDR1 SGHRS, CDR2 YFSETQ. CDR3 in amino acids: CASSFQSDRGDTQYF. The CDR3 nucleotides are TGCGCCAGCAGCTTCCAAAGCGACAGGGGAGATACGCAGTATTTT.